The 4 T cell receptor beta chains listed next were all sequenced from one sample in a study of control samples from healthy donors and cancer patients. Measured with immunoSEQ multiplex PCR; TCRdb has only the in-frame clones, and not every one. The data contain about 110,000 clones, 70% to 90% of them singletons. What was sequenced was PBMCs. The source of these receptors is a woman in her sixties or seventies with lung cancer.

The chain carries TRBV9 and TRBJ2-3; D ambiguous. Trimming left V 4 bases short and J 0 bases short, with 9 bases between. CDR1 and CDR2 from the germline V gene are SGDLS and YYNGEE. There are 14 residues in the CDR3. The CDR3 nucleotides are TGTGCCAGCAGCCCCCCTATAAGCACAGATACGCAGTATTTT. Protein: CASSPPISTDTQYF. Filled out from reference TRBV9 and TRBJ2-3, the complete variable domain reads DSGVTQTPKHLITATGQRVTLRCSPRSGDLSVYWYQQSLDQGLQFLIQYYNGEERAKGNILERFSAQQFPDLHSELNLSSLELGDSALYFCASSPPISTDTQYFGPGTRLTVL.

The chain is built from TRBV7-2 and TRBJ2-7; the D gene is possibly TRBD1 (6 bases). This CDR3 contains 15 residues. Per the germline V gene, CDR1 is SGHTA and CDR2 is FQGNSA. V was clipped by 1 base and J by 0 bases, with 10 bases between them. This CDR3 reads CASSLGQASSYEQYF. The CDR3 coding sequence is TGTGCCAGCAGCTTAGGACAGGCTTCCTCCTACGAGCAGTACTTC.

CDR3: CASSISGSLGEQYF. The CDR3 DNA reads TGTGCCAGTAGTATTAGCGGGTCCTTGGGCGAGCAGTACTTC. The chain combines TRBV19 with TRBJ2-7, with 7 bases fitting TRBD2. CDR1 is LNHDA, CDR2 SQIVND, per germline (reference sequence). CDR3 length: 14 residues. The V gene end was trimmed by 3 bases and the J gene end by 6 bases; junction bases not matched to a gene: 8.

For the CDR3, the DNA is TGTGCCAGCAGCAAGGCAATAGTGGCGGCGGACACTGAAGCTTTCTTT. The encoded protein is CASSKAIVAADTEAFF. This chain joins TRBV7-9 and TRBJ1-1; no definite D call. The V and J ends lost 5 bases and 3 bases respectively, with 19 bases between them. The CDR3 is made up of 16 amino acids. Germline lookup yields CDR1 SEHNR and CDR2 FQNEAQ (reference sequence).